Listed below are T cell receptor beta chains from one sample, sequenced in a study of cytomegalovirus exposure and HLA in healthy donors. Using immunoSEQ multiplex PCR, the repertoire was profiled, and TCRdb retains in-frame clones only, with some absent. The table has 90,000 to 100,000 clones, around 76% seen once; the top ten hold around 17%. Sequencing used PBMCs. The source of these receptors is a woman aged 55-70 years in good health and CMV-seropositive. The CDR3 runs from the conserved cysteine through the conserved F or W. A D gene is named only where the DNA matches it firmly. A row's size may be missing; if present it is once, few, many or a size class.

>TRBJ1-2|.|TRBV6-1|.
CASSGDTITRMEF
TGTGCCAGCAGCGGGGACACTATAACCAGGATGGAATTC
>TRBJ2-1|TRBD2|TRBV5-1|.
CASSSGLAVNEQFF
TGCGCCAGCAGCAGCGGACTAGCGGTTAATGAGCAGTTCTTC
>TRBJ2-2|TRBD1|TRBV5-1|.
CASSVGPQGALTGELFF
TGCGCCAGCAGCGTCGGACCGCAGGGGGCTCTTACCGGGGAGCTGTTTTTT
>TRBJ1-5|TRBD1|TRBV2|few
CASRRDRDNQPQHF
TGTGCCAGCAGGCGGGACAGGGACAATCAGCCCCAGCATTTT
>TRBJ1-2|.|TRBV4-1|.
CASSQDFGRNYGYTF
TGCGCCAGCAGCCAAGATTTCGGGAGAAACTATGGCTACACCTTC
>TRBJ2-3|.|TRBV6-1|.
CASRIAVLSTDTQYF
TGTGCCAGCAGGATAGCGGTCCTTAGCACAGATACGCAGTATTTT
>TRBJ2-7|TRBD2|TRBV6-6|.
CASSYRGDGSYEQYF
TGTGCCAGCAGTTACCGGGGGGATGGTTCCTACGAGCAGTACTTC
>TRBJ2-2|.|TRBV30|.
CVWSLAVTLNGELFF
TGTGTCTGGAGTCTAGCCGTTACACTGAACGGGGAGCTGTTTTTT
>TRBJ2-7|TRBD1|TRBV7-8|.
CASSFPGQGVLEQYF
TGTGCCAGCAGTTTCCCGGGACAGGGAGTACTCGAGCAGTACTTC
>TRBJ2-7|TRBD1|TRBV18|once
CASSLPGQGREQYF
TGTGCCAGCTCACTGCCGGGACAGGGACGCGAGCAGTACTTC
>TRBJ1-2|TRBD1|TRBV6-1|.
CASSPGQGHGYTF
TGTGCCAGCAGCCCGGGACAGGGACATGGCTACACCTTC
>TRBJ2-7|TRBD2|TRBV2|.
CASSEVGLADYEQYF
TGTGCCAGCAGTGAAGTGGGACTAGCGGACTACGAGCAGTACTTC
>TRBJ1-1|.|TRBV27|few
CASKSVNTEAFF
TGTGCCAGCAAGTCAGTGAACACTGAAGCTTTCTTT
>TRBJ1-1|TRBD1|TRBV27|.
CASSYDRAWNTEAFF
TGTGCCAGCAGTTATGACAGGGCCTGGAACACTGAAGCTTTCTTT
>TRBJ2-6|.|TRBV28|.
CASSRMGRPSSSGANVLTF
TGTGCCAGCAGTCGAATGGGGAGACCCTCAAGCTCTGGGGCCAACGTCCTGACTTTC
>TRBJ2-7|TRBD2|TRBV9|.
CASSVGLAGGEQYF
TGTGCCAGCAGCGTAGGACTAGCGGGAGGCGAGCAGTACTTC
>TRBJ2-5|.|TRBV10-3|few
CAISPNDQETQYF
TGTGCCATCAGTCCTAATGACCAAGAGACCCAGTACTTC
>TRBJ2-1|TRBD2|TRBV18|.
CASSSAGGIGNEQFF
TGTGCCAGCTCCTCGGCGGGGGGAATCGGCAATGAGCAGTTCTTC
>TRBJ2-1|TRBD2|TRBV10-3|.
CAISSGSSYNEQFF
TGTGCCATCAGTAGCGGGAGTTCCTACAATGAGCAGTTCTTC
>TRBJ1-1|.|TRBV30|.
CAWKPIASNTEAFF
TGTGCCTGGAAACCTATAGCTTCGAACACTGAAGCTTTCTTT
>TRBJ1-1|.|TRBV15|.
CATSREQGQAFF
TGTGCCACCAGCAGAGAACAGGGTCAAGCTTTCTTT
>TRBJ1-5|TRBD1|TRBV2|.
CASTGGNFDGNQPQHF
TGTGCCAGCACAGGGGGCAACTTTGACGGCAATCAGCCCCAGCATTTT
>TRBJ2-7|.|TRBV15|.
CATSRSSGATFPREQYF
TGTGCCACCAGCAGGTCTAGTGGTGCGACCTTCCCTCGCGAGCAGTACTTC
>TRBJ2-1|TRBD2|TRBV7-3|once
CASSLGLAGGDEQFF
TGTGCCAGCAGCCTCGGACTAGCGGGAGGTGATGAGCAGTTCTTC
>TRBJ2-7|TRBD1|TRBV28|.
CASRIDRARSTSYEQYF
TGTGCCAGCAGAATCGACAGGGCCCGTTCTACCTCCTACGAGCAGTACTTC
>TRBJ1-1|TRBD1|TRBV7-6|once
CASSSYRGRTEAFF
TGTGCCAGCAGCTCATACAGGGGGAGGACTGAAGCTTTCTTT
>TRBJ1-1|.|TRBV10-1|.
CASSESSGNTEAFF
TGCGCCAGCAGTGAGTCGAGCGGGAACACTGAAGCTTTCTTT
>TRBJ2-1|TRBD1|TRBV11-2|.
CASSPMDRSSYNEQFF
TGTGCCAGCAGCCCCATGGACAGGAGCTCCTACAATGAGCAGTTCTTC
>TRBJ2-7|TRBD1|TRBV6-5|few
CASRSTGGYEQYF
TGTGCCAGCAGATCGACAGGGGGCTACGAGCAGTACTTC
>TRBJ2-1|TRBD2|TRBV19|.
CASTPGLAGSYNEQFF
TGTGCCAGTACTCCAGGGTTAGCGGGATCCTACAATGAGCAGTTCTTC
>TRBJ1-5|.|TRBV27|.
CASSSWGGNQPQHF
TGTGCCAGCAGCTCCTGGGGGGGCAATCAGCCCCAGCATTTT
>TRBJ2-6|TRBD2|TRBV11-2|.
CASSWGGAGANVLTF
TGTGCCAGCAGCTGGGGGGGGGCTGGGGCCAACGTCCTGACTTTC
>TRBJ2-5|TRBD1|TRBV18|.
CASSPPGVRGETQYF
TGTGCCAGCTCACCACCGGGTGTCAGGGGGGAGACCCAGTACTTC
>TRBJ2-1|TRBD2|TRBV7-6|.
CASSRSGRFNEQFF
TGTGCCAGCAGCCGGAGCGGGAGGTTCAATGAGCAGTTCTTC
>TRBJ1-1|.|TRBV27|.
CASSFSGAVTEAFF
TGTGCCAGCAGTTTTTCAGGGGCGGTCACTGAAGCTTTCTTT
>TRBJ2-3|TRBD2|TRBV29-1|once
CSVESGRATDTQYF
TGCAGCGTTGAAAGCGGGAGGGCCACAGATACGCAGTATTTT
>TRBJ1-1|TRBD1|TRBV5-1|few
CASSRDRERTEAFF
TGCGCCAGCAGCCGTGACAGGGAACGCACTGAAGCTTTCTTT
>TRBJ1-5|.|TRBV6-6|.
CASSYTGGMNQPQHF
TGTGCCAGCAGTTACACTGGGGGGATGAATCAGCCCCAGCATTTT
>TRBJ1-2|.|TRBV27|few
CASRPLPGISYGYTF
TGTGCCAGCAGACCTCTCCCGGGAATCAGCTATGGCTACACCTTC
>TRBJ1-5|.|TRBV28|.
CASRTAGGIQPQHF
TGTGCCAGCAGGACCGCGGGGGGGATTCAGCCCCAGCATTTT
>TRBJ2-7|TRBD1|TRBV5-1|once
CASSWGQGASYEQYF
TGCGCCAGCAGCTGGGGACAGGGGGCGTCCTACGAGCAGTACTTC
>TRBJ2-1|TRBD1|TRBV7-3|.
CASSFGQGRRQFF
TGTGCCAGCAGCTTTGGACAGGGAAGAAGGCAGTTCTTC
>TRBJ2-3|TRBD2|TRBV6-5|.
CASSWAGGPDTQYF
TGTGCCAGCAGTTGGGCGGGAGGGCCAGATACGCAGTATTTT
>TRBJ1-1|TRBD1|TRBV9|.
CASSVWTGSEAFF
TGTGCCAGCAGCGTTTGGACAGGGTCTGAAGCTTTCTTT
>TRBJ2-1|.|TRBV7-2|.
CASSLVQGLTYNEQFF
TGTGCCAGCAGCTTAGTCCAGGGTCTTACCTACAATGAGCAGTTCTTC
>TRBJ2-1|.|TRBV19|.
CASSTRDLYNEQFF
TGTGCCAGTAGTACCCGGGATTTATACAATGAGCAGTTCTTC